This TCR beta chain stems from a study of beta chain features in type 1 diabetes. On the study more broadly: Patients looked much like healthy donors when it came to age, gender and cell yields.

The study's findings and limits: All four CD4+ subsets from Type 1 diabetes patients carried moderately but significantly shorter TCRB CDR3s.

There are a few counts of this clone. Its antigen is unknown. Expressed TCRB transcripts were sequenced because the entire RNA isolate underwent reverse transcription. Assay: immunoSEQ multiplex PCR; the TCRdb copy retains only in-frame clones and omits some. In the table there are roughly 160,000 clones, 6.5% to 10% of which are singletons. After removal of 0 bases from V and 7 bases from J, the junction contained 4 bases not matched to a gene. The germline V gene encodes CDR1 SGHTA and CDR2 FQGNSA. The CDR3 contains 15 residues. Sequencing input: central memory CD4+ T cells from blood. The sequence was collected from a woman under 30 with type 1 diabetes. V and J are TRBV7-2 and TRBJ2-4, with TRBD1 identical over 9 bases. CDR3 protein: CASSLAAGTGNIQYF. The CDR3 DNA reads as TGTGCCAGCAGCTTAGCGGCGGGGACAGGGAACATTCAGTACTTC.